One sample yielded the 2 T cell receptor beta chains listed below, sequenced in a study of response to subunit inactivated influenza vaccine. TCRdb reprocessed the RT-PCR reads with MiXCR, giving one entry per CDR3 protein. The table shows roughly 630,000 distinct CDR3 sequences, with 12% to 15% occurring only once. Here the sequenced sample was PBMCs from blood, taken 14 days before vaccination. These TCRs come from a man aged 50-60 years who received an inactivated influenza vaccine.

This rearrangement joins TRBV9 to TRBJ2-7, with 12 nucleotides matching TRBD1. Germline V CDR1 and CDR2: SGDLS, YYNGEE. The CDR3 runs to 15 residues. Trimming at V came to 3 bases and at J to 5 bases, leaving 6 bases not matched to a gene. CDR3 nucleotides: TGTGCCAGCAGCGCCGCCGGGACAGGGGGCCACGAGCAGTACTTC. Its protein is CASSAAGTGGHEQYF.

This clonotype was recorded at least ten times. This sequence joins TRBV12-3 or TRBV12-4 and TRBJ1-1; maybe TRBD1 (6 bases). The V and J ends lost 3 bases and 6 bases respectively, with 8 bases between them. The CDR3 is 12 residues long. The CDR3 DNA reads as TGTGCCAGCAGTTTGGGGGGCGCTGAAGCTTTCTTT. Translation: CASSLGGAEAFF.